The clone carrying this T cell receptor beta chain appeared a few times. Its matching antigen is unknown. Trimming cost V 3 bases and J 9 bases, with 16 bases left between them. The CDR3 is made up of 13 amino acids. CDR1 SGDLS and CDR2 YYNGEE come from the germline V gene. The sample comes from a study of Graves' ophthalmopathy and Graves' hyperthyroidism. Study details: Peripheral blood was obtained at first diagnosis, ahead of any treatment. Overall study results and limits: Most thyroid-expanded clonotypes exceeding 0.001 frequency were also found in blood.

RNA transcripts served as template for amplifying TCR beta CDR3 sequences. Scientists carried out first-round RT-PCR using HTBI primers and then a second-round multiplex PCR. From the multiplex PCR reads, TCRdb called clonotypes with MiXCR, one entry per CDR3 protein. Here the sample spans more than 300,000 distinct CDR3 sequences, roughly 15% being singletons. Sequencing was carried out using peripheral blood. The TCR was taken from an adult woman with stable Graves' hyperthyroidism. The chain has TRBV9 and TRBJ2-7; weak D call: TRBD2 (6 bases). The CDR3 nucleotides are TGTGCCAGCAGCGCTGGGGACTCGCCAGGGCAGTACTTC. Its translation is CASSAGDSPGQYF.